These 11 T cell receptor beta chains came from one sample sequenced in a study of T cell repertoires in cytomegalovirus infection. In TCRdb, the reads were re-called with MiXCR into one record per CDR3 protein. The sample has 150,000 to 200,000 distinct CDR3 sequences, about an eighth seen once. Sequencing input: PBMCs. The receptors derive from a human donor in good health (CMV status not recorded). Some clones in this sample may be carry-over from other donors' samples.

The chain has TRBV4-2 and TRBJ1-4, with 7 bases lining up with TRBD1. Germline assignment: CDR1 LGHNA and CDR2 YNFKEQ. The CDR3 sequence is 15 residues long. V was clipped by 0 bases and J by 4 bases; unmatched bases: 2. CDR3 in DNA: TGTGCCAGCAGCCAAGATGGGACAGATAATGAAAAACTGTTTTTT. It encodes CASSQDGTDNEKLFF.

CDR3 sequence (DNA): TGTGCCATCAGTGGAGGGGGACAGCCCCAGCATTTT. Protein: CAISGGGQPQHF. This rearrangement joins TRBV10-3 to TRBJ1-5, with a possible D match to TRBD1 (6 bases). This CDR3 is 12 amino acids long. Trimming shortened V by 4 bases and J by 7 bases, and 8 bases separated the two germline ends. Germline values: CDR1 ENHRY, CDR2 SYGVKD.

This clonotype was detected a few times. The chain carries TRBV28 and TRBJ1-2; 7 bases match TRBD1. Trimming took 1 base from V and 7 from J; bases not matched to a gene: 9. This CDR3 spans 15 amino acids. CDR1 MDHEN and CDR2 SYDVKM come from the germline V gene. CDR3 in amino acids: CASSLFPGQDSGYTF. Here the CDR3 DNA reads TGTGCCAGCAGTTTATTTCCCGGACAGGATTCTGGCTACACCTTC.

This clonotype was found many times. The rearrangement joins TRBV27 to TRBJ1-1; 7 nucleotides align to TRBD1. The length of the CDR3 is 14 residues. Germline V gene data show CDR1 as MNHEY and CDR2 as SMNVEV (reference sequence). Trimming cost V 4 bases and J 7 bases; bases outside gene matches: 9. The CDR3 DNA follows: TGTGCCAGCAGTTCCGACAGGGAGGGCATTGAAGCTTTCTTT. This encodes CASSSDREGIEAFF.

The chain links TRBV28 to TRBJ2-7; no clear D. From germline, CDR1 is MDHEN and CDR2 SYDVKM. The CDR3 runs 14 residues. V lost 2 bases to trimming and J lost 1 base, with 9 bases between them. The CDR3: CASSLPVSSYEQYF. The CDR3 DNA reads TGTGCCAGCAGTTTACCCGTATCTTCCTACGAGCAGTACTTC.

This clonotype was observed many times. CDR3 loop: CASSPDRYNTEAFF. The DNA for the CDR3 is TGTGCCAGCAGCCCGGACAGGTATAACACTGAAGCTTTCTTT. This rearrangement joins TRBV7-2 to TRBJ1-1, with 7 nucleotides matching TRBD1. Germline values: CDR1 SGHTA, CDR2 FQGNSA. The CDR3 sequence is 14 residues long. Trimming cost V 5 bases and J 2 bases; bases outside gene matches: 5.

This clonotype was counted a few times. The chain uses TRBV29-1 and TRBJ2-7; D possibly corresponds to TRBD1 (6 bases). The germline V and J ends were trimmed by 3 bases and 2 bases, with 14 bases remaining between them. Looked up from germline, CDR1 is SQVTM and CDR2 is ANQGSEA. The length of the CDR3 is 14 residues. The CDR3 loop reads CSVDAGDSTYEQYF. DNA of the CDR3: TGCAGCGTTGACGCAGGGGATTCAACCTACGAGCAGTACTTC.

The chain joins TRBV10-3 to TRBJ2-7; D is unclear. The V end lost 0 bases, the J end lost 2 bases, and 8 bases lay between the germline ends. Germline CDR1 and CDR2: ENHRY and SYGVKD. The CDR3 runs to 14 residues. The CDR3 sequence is CAISESLATYEQYF. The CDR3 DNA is TGTGCCATCAGTGAGTCGCTGGCCACCTACGAGCAGTACTTC.

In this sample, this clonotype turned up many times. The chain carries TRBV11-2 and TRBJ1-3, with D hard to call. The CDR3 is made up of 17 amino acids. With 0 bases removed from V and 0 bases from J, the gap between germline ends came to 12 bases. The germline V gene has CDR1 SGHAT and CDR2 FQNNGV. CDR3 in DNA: TGTGCCAGCAGCTTAGATCGCATGCTTAGCTCTGGAAACACCATATATTTT. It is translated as CASSLDRMLSSGNTIYF.

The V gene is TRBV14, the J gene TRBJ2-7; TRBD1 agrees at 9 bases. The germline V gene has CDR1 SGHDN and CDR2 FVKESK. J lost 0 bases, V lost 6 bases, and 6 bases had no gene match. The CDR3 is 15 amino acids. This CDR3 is CASRQTGGYSYEQYF. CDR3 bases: TGTGCCAGCAGACAAACAGGGGGCTACTCCTACGAGCAGTACTTC. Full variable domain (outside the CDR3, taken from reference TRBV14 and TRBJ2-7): EAGVTQFPSHSVIEKGQTVTLRCDPISGHDNLYWYRRVMGKEIKFLLHFVKESKQDESGMPNNRFLAERTGGTYSTLKVQPAELEDSGVYFCASRQTGGYSYEQYFGPGTRLTVT.

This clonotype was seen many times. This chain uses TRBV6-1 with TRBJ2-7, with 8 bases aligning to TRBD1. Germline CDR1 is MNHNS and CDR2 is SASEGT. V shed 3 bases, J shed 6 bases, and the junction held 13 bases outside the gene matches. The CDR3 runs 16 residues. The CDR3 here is CASSDGQGPWAGEQYF. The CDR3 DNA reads TGTGCCAGCAGTGATGGACAGGGACCTTGGGCGGGCGAGCAGTACTTC.